This T cell receptor beta chain was sequenced in a study of shared clonotypes between healthy human individuals. The ends were cut back, 5 bases at V and 7 bases at J, with 9 bases in the middle. The CDR3 has 12 residues. The germline V gene encodes CDR1 MNHEY and CDR2 SVGAGI. Each cell subset's genomic DNA was divided evenly among several immunoSEQ plates. This table comes from immunoSEQ multiplex PCR, and its TCRdb copy is limited to in-frame clones, with some not included. The sample holds under 1 million clones, around 93% seen once. The naive CD8 fraction comprised CD45RO-negative cells positively selected for CCR7 and excluded terminally differentiated effector memory CD45RA+ cells.

Specimen: naive CD8+ T cells sorted from blood. The TCR originated in a man aged 25-45 years in good health. The gene calls are TRBV6-5 and TRBJ1-5, with D unclear. The CDR3 loop is CASSPAGQPQHF. CDR3 DNA: TGTGCCAGCAGTCCCGCGGGACAGCCCCAGCATTTT.